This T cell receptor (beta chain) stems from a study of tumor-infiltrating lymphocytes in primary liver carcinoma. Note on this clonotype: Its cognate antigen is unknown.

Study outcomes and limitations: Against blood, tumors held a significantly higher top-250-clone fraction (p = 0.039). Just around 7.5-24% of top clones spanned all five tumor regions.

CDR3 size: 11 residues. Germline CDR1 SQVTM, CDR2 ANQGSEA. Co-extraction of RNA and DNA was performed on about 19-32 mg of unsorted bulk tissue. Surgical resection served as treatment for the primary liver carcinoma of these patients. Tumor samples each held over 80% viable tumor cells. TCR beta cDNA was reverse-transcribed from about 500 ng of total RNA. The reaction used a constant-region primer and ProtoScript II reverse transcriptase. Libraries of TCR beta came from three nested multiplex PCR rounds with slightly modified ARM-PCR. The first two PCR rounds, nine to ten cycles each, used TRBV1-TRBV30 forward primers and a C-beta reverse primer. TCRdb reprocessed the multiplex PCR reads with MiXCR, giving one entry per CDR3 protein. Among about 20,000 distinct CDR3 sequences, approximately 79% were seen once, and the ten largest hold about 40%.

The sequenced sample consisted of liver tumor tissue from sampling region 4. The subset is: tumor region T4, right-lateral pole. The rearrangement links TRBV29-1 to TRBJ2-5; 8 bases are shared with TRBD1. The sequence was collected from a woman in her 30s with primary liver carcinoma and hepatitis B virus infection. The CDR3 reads CVEGQGGTQYF. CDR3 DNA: TGCGTTGAAGGACAGGGCGGGACCCAGTACTTC.